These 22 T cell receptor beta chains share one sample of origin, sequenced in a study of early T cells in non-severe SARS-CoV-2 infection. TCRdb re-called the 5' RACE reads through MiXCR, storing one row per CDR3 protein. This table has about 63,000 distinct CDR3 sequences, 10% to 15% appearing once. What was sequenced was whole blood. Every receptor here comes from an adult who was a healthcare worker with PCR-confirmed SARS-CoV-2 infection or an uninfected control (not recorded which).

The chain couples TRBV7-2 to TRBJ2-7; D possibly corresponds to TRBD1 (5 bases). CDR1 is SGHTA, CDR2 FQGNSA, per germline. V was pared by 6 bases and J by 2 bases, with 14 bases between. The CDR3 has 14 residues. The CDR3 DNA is TGTGCCAGCAGTTCAACCAGGGTCACCTACGAGCAGTACTTC. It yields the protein CASSSTRVTYEQYF.

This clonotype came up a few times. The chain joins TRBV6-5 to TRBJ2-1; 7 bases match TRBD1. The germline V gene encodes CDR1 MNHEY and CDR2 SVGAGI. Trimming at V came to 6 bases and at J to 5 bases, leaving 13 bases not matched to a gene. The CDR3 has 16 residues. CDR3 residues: CASRAPGQRSHNEQFF. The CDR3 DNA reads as TGTGCCAGCAGGGCCCCGGGACAGAGAAGCCACAATGAGCAGTTCTTC.

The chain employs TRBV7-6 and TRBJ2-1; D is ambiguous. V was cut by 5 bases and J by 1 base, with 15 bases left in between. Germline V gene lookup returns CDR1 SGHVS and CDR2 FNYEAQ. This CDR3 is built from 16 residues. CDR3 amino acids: CASSPPTAASYNEQFF. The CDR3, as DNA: TGTGCCAGCAGCCCACCCACGGCAGCTTCCTACAATGAGCAGTTCTTC.

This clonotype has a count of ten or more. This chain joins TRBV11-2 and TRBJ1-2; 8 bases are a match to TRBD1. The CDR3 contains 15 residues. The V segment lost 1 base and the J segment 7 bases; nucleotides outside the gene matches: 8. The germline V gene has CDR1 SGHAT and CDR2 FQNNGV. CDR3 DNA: TGTGCCAGCAGCTTAGGCCCAGGGGGCGAACCTGGCTACACCTTC. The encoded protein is CASSLGPGGEPGYTF.

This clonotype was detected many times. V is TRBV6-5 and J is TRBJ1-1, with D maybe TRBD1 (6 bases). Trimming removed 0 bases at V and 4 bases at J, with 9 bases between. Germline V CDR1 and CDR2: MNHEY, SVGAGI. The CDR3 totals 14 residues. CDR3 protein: CASSYSGGRTEAFF. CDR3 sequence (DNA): TGTGCCAGCAGTTACTCGGGGGGCCGCACTGAAGCTTTCTTT.

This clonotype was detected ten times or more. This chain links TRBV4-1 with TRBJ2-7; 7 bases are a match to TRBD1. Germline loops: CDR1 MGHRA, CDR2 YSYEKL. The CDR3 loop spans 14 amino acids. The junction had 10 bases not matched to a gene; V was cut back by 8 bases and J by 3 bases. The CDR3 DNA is TGCGCCAGCGCAGGGGTAGGGGGCCTCTACGAGCAGTACTTC. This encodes CASAGVGGLYEQYF.

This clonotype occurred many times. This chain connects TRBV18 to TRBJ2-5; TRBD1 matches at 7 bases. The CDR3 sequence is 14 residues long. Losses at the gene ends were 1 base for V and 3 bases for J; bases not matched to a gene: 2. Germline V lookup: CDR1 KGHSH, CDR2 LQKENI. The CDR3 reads CASSPQGAEETQYF. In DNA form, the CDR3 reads TGTGCCAGCTCACCACAGGGGGCCGAAGAGACCCAGTACTTC.

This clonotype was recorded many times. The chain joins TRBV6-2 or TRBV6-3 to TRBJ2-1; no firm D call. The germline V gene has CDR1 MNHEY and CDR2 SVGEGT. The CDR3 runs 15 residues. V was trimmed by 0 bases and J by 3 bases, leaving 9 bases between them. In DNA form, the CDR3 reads TGTGCCAGCAGTTACTCGATACGGAACTACAATGAGCAGTTCTTC. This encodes CASSYSIRNYNEQFF.

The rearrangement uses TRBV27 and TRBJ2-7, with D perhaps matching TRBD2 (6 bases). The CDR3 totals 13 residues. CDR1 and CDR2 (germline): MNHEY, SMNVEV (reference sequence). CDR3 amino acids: CAAGRGSTYEQYF. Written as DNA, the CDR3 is TGTGCGGCCGGCCGGGGGAGTACCTACGAGCAGTACTTC.

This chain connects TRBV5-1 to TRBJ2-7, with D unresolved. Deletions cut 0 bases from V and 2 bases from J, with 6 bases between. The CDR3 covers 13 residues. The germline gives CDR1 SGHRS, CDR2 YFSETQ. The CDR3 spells CASSLDAAYEQYF. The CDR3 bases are TGCGCCAGCAGCTTGGATGCAGCCTACGAGCAGTACTTC.

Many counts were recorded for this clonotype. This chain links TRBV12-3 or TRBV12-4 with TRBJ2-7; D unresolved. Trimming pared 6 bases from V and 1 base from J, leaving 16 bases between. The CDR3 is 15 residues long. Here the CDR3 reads CASSRSGRQSYEQYF. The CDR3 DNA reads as TGTGCCAGCAGCCGCTCCGGACGGCAATCCTACGAGCAGTACTTC.

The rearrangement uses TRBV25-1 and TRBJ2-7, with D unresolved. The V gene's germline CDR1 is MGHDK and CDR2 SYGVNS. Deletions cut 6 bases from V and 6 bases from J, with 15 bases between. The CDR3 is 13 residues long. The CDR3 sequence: CASSQPPSTEQYF. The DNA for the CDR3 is TGTGCCAGCAGCCAACCTCCCTCAACCGAGCAGTACTTC.

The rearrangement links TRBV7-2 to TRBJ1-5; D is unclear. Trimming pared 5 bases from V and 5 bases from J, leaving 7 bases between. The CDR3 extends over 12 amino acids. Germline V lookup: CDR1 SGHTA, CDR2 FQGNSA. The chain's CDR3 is CASSIEDQPQHF. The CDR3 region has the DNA TGTGCCAGCAGCATAGAGGATCAGCCCCAGCATTTT.

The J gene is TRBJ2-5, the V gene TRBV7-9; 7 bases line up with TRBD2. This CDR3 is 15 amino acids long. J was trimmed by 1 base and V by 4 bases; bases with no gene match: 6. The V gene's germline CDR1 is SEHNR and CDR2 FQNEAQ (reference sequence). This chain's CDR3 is CASSWTSGPQETQYF. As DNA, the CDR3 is TGTGCCAGCAGCTGGACTAGTGGCCCCCAAGAGACCCAGTACTTC.

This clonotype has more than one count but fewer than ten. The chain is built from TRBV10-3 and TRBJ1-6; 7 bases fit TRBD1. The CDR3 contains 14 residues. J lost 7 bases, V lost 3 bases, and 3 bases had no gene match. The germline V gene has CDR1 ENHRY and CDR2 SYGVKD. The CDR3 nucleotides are TGTGCCATCAGTGACTACAGGGGCAATTCACCCCTCCACTTT. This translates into CAISDYRGNSPLHF.

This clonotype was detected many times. The CDR3 loop is CASSGVTAMNTEAFF. The CDR3 nucleotides are TGTGCCAGCAGTGGAGTCACGGCCATGAACACTGAAGCTTTCTTT. The V gene is TRBV6-1, the J gene TRBJ1-1, with no clear D. This CDR3 region has 15 residues. Trimming removed 4 bases from V and 0 bases from J, with 12 bases in between. Germline values: CDR1 MNHNS, CDR2 SASEGT.

The CDR3 is CAWTSTDRDRGLYNEQFF. The CDR3 DNA reads as TGTGCCTGGACCTCAACCGACCGGGACAGGGGGCTCTACAATGAGCAGTTCTTC. V is TRBV30 and J is TRBJ2-1, with 12 bases that match TRBD1. CDR3 length: 18 residues. Losses at the gene ends were 4 bases for V and 3 bases for J; bases not matched to a gene: 13. Germline V gives CDR1 GTSNPN, CDR2 SVGIG (reference sequence).

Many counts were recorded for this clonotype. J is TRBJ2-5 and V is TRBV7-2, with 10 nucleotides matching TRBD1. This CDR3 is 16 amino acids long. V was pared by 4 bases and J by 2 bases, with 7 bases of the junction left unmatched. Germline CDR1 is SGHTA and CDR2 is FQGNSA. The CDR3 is CASSSTGGAGQETQYF. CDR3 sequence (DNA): TGTGCCAGCAGCTCGACAGGGGGCGCGGGGCAAGAGACCCAGTACTTC.

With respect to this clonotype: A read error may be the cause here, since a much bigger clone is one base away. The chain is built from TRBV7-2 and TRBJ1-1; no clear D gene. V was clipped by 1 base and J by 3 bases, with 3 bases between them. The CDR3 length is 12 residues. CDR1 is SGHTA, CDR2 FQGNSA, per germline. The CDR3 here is CASSLGYTEAFF. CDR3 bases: TGTGCCAGCAGCTTAGGGTACACTGAAGCTTTCTTT.

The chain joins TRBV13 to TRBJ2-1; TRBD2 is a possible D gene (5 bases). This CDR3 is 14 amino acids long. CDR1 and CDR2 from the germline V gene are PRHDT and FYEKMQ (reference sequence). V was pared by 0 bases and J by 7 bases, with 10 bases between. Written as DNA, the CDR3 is TGTGCCAGCAGCTTAGGATCGGGGTTGAATGAGCAGTTCTTC. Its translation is CASSLGSGLNEQFF.

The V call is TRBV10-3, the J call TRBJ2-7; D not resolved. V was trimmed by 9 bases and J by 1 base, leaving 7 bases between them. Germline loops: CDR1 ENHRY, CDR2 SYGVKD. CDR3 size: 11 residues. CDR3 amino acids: CAIGWSYEQYF. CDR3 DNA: TGTGCCATTGGTTGGTCCTACGAGCAGTACTTC.

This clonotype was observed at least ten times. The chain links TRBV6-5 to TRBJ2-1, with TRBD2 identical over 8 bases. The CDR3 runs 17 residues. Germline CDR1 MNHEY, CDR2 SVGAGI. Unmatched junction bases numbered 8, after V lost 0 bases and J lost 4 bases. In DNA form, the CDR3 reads TGTGCCAGCAGTTACTCGCGAGCGGGGGAACTTTACAATGAGCAGTTCTTC. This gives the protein CASSYSRAGELYNEQFF.